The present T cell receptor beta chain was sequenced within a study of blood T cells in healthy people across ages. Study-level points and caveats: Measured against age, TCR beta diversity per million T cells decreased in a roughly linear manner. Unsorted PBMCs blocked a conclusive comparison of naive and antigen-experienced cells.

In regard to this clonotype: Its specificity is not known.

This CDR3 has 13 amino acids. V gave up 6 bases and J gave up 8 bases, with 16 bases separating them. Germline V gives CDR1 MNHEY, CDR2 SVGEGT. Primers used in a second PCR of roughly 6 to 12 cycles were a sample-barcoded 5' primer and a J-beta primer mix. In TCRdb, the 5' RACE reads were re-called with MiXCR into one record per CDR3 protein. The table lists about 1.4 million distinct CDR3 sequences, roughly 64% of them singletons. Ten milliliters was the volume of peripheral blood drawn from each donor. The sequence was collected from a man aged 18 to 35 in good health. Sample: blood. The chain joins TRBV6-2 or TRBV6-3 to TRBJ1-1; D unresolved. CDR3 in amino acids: CASSPPGGLEAFF. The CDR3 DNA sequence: TGTGCCAGCAGCCCCCCGGGAGGTTTGGAAGCTTTCTTT.